This T cell receptor beta chain is drawn from a study of glioma-infiltrating T cells after dendritic cell vaccination. At the level of the study: Autologous tumor lysate was loaded overnight onto monocyte-derived dendritic cells grown approximately seven days with IL-4 and GM-CSF.

The PCR used 60 V beta and 13 J beta primers. Produced via immunoSEQ multiplex PCR; TCRdb's table is partial and in-frame only. The sample lists about 95,000 clones, roughly 84% occurring once. The V gene lost 2 bases and the J gene lost 5 bases, with 15 bases spanning the gap. The CDR3 loop spans 15 amino acids. CDR1 is MDHEN, CDR2 SYDVKM, per germline. The V and J genes are TRBV28 and TRBJ1-1; maybe TRBD1 (5 bases). The TCR sequence derives from a human donor with glioblastoma. The source material was blood, sampled before dendritic cell vaccination. The DNA of the CDR3 is TGTGCCAGCAGTTTAGGGGGGGGGTTTAGGACTGAAGCTTTCTTT. Its translation is CASSLGGGFRTEAFF. The full variable domain, completed using reference TRBV28 and TRBJ1-1, is DVKVTQSSRYLVKRTGEKVFLECVQDMDHENMFWYRQDPGLGLRLIYFSYDVKMKEKGDIPEGYSVSREKKERFSLILESASTNQTSMYLCASSLGGGFRTEAFFGQGTRLTVV.